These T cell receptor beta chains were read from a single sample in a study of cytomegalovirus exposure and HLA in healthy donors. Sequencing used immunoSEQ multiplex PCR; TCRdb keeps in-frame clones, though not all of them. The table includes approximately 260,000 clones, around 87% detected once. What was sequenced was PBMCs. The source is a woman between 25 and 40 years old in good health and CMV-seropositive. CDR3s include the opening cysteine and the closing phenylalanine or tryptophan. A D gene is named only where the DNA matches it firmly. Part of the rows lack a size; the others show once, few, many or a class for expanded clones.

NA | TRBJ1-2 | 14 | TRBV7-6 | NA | CASSKTQGIYGYTF | TGTGCCAGCAGCAAGACGCAGGGTATCTATGGCTACACCTTC
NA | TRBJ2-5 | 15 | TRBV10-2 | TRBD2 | CASLPGLAYQETQYF | TGCGCCAGCCTTCCGGGACTAGCGTACCAAGAGACCCAGTACTTC
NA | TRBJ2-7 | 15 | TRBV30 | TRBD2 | CAWSGGVAGFYEQYF | TGTGCCTGGAGTGGAGGTGTAGCGGGATTTTACGAGCAGTACTTC
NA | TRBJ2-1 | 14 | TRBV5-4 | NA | CASSLRMTNNEQFF | TGTGCCAGCAGCCTGAGAATGACTAACAATGAGCAGTTCTTC
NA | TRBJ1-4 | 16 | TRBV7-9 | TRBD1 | CASSLQPGQGIEKLFF | TGTGCCAGCAGCTTACAACCGGGACAGGGGATTGAAAAACTGTTTTTT
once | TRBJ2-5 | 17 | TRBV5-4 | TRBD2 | CASSLGTSGSRRETQYF | TGTGCCAGCAGCTTGGGGACTAGCGGGAGTAGGAGAGAGACCCAGTACTTC
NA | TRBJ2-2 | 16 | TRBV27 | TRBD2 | CASSLSPGRGTGELFF | TGTGCCAGCAGTTTATCGCCCGGGAGGGGCACCGGGGAGCTGTTTTTT
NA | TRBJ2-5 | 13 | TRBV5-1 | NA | CASSLSPQETQYF | TGCGCCAGCAGCTTGTCCCCACAAGAGACCCAGTACTTC
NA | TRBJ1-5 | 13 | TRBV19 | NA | CASSRVPNQPQHF | TGTGCCAGTAGTCGCGTTCCCAATCAGCCCCAGCATTTT
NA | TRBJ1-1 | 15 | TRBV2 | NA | CASSEALGALLEAFF | TGTGCCAGCAGTGAAGCGTTGGGGGCCTTACTTGAAGCTTTCTTT
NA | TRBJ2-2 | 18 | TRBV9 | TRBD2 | CASSVGLAGPANTGELFF | TGTGCCAGCAGCGTAGGACTAGCGGGGCCCGCGAACACCGGGGAGCTGTTTTTT
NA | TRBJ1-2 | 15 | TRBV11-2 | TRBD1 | CASSLRGGLDYGYTF | TGTGCCAGCAGCTTAAGAGGGGGCTTGGACTATGGCTACACCTTC
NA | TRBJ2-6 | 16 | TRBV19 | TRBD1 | CGSGRGPFSGANVLTF | TGTGGCAGTGGCAGGGGGCCTTTCTCTGGGGCCAACGTCCTGACTTTC
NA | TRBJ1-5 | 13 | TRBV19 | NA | CASDFYSNQPQHF | TGTGCCAGTGACTTCTATAGCAATCAGCCCCAGCATTTT
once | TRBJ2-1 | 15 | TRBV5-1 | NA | CASSLEVSFYNEQFF | TGCGCCAGCAGCTTGGAGGTTAGCTTCTACAATGAGCAGTTCTTC
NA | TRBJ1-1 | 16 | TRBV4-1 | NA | CASSQDYGGENTEAFF | TGCGCCAGCAGCCAAGATTACGGGGGGGAGAACACTGAAGCTTTCTTT
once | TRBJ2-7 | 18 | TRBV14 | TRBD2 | CASSLGLAGLISLDEQYF | TGTGCCAGCAGCCTGGGACTAGCGGGTCTCATTTCCCTAGACGAGCAGTACTTC